The 9 T cell receptor beta chains given below trace back to one sample, sequenced in a study of blood T cell repertoires in COVID-19. Here immunoSEQ multiplex PCR was the method, and the copy in TCRdb shows in-frame clones only, minus some. In the table there are about 400,000 clones, around 92% of which are singletons. Sequences were obtained from peripheral blood. The source is a man between 40 and 49 years old with acute or convalescent COVID-19.

This sequence joins TRBV5-1 and TRBJ2-7, with D possibly TRBD1 on 6 matching bases. Germline loops: CDR1 SGHRS, CDR2 YFSETQ. Trimming pared 0 bases from V and 4 bases from J, leaving 14 bases between. This CDR3 has 15 amino acids. CDR3: CASSLAGTTGYEQYF. The CDR3 nucleotides read TGCGCCAGCAGCTTGGCCGGGACAACCGGTTACGAGCAGTACTTC.

This chain uses TRBV27 with TRBJ2-5; 8 bases fit TRBD1. J gave up 1 base and V 4 bases, and 8 bases lay outside the gene matches. The germline V gene encodes CDR1 MNHEY and CDR2 SMNVEV (reference sequence). The CDR3 sequence is 16 residues long. The CDR3 DNA reads as TGTGCCAGCAGTTCGTCCCGGGACAGGTCCCAAGAGACCCAGTACTTC. Encoded protein: CASSSSRDRSQETQYF.

The V gene is TRBV6-5, the J gene TRBJ1-1; 7 bases align to TRBD1. Per germline, CDR1 MNHEY and CDR2 SVGAGI. CDR3 length: 14 amino acids. J was trimmed by 4 bases and V by 8 bases; bases with no gene match: 10. In DNA, the CDR3 is TGTGCCAGCGGTAGTGCAGGGGGTGTCACTGAAGCTTTCTTT. It yields the protein CASGSAGGVTEAFF.

The chain combines TRBV7-3 with TRBJ1-2, with D tentatively TRBD1 (5 bases). The germline V gene encodes CDR1 SGHTA and CDR2 FQGTGA. Trimming took 11 bases from V and 2 from J, leaving 12 bases between them. CDR3 length: 12 residues. The CDR3 DNA is TGTGCCGGTCGGGGGTCGAACTATGGCTACACCTTC. Translating gives CAGRGSNYGYTF.

The chain has TRBV7-2 and TRBJ2-2; 10 nucleotides agree with TRBD2. The CDR3 extends over 15 amino acids. With V trimmed by 8 bases and J by 3 bases, 6 bases remained unmatched. The germline V gene has CDR1 SGHTA and CDR2 FQGNSA. The CDR3 is CASSDSGGYTGELFF. The CDR3 DNA follows: TGTGCCAGCTCTGATAGCGGGGGGTACACCGGGGAGCTGTTTTTT.

V is TRBV5-4 and J is TRBJ2-7; 8 nucleotides agree with TRBD1. The CDR3 has 15 amino acids. The germline V gene has CDR1 SGHNT and CDR2 YYREEE (reference sequence). V gave up 0 bases and J gave up 4 bases; unmatched junction bases: 6. The CDR3 coding sequence is TGTGCCAGCAGCTTGGTTGGCAGGGGGCATTACGAGCAGTACTTC. It encodes CASSLVGRGHYEQYF.

The rearrangement joins TRBV7-2 to TRBJ2-1; TRBD2 agrees at 12 bases. The CDR3 is 14 amino acids. The germline V gene has CDR1 SGHTA and CDR2 FQGNSA. The J segment lost 7 bases and the V segment lost 6 bases, leaving 4 bases of the junction unmatched. In nucleotides, the CDR3 is TGTGCCAGCAGAAAAGGACTAGCGGGAAATGAGCAGTTCTTC. Its protein product is CASRKGLAGNEQFF.

The V call is TRBV28, the J call TRBJ1-2, with D perhaps TRBD1 (5 bases). The CDR3 totals 14 residues. V lost 3 bases, J lost 4 bases, and 12 bases lay in between. CDR1 is MDHEN and CDR2 is SYDVKM in the germline V gene. The CDR3 spells CASSFPLTVYGYTF. CDR3 DNA sequence: TGTGCCAGCAGTTTTCCCCTGACAGTCTATGGCTACACCTTC.

The CDR3 sequence: CASSLNRGSGEKLFF. The CDR3 DNA sequence: TGTGCCAGCAGTCTAAACAGGGGAAGTGGCGAAAAACTGTTTTTT. The chain recombines TRBV6-5 with TRBJ1-4; 7 bases are a match to TRBD1. V lost 5 bases and J lost 8; bases outside the gene matches: 11. The CDR3 has 15 amino acids. The V gene's germline CDR1 is MNHEY and CDR2 SVGAGI.